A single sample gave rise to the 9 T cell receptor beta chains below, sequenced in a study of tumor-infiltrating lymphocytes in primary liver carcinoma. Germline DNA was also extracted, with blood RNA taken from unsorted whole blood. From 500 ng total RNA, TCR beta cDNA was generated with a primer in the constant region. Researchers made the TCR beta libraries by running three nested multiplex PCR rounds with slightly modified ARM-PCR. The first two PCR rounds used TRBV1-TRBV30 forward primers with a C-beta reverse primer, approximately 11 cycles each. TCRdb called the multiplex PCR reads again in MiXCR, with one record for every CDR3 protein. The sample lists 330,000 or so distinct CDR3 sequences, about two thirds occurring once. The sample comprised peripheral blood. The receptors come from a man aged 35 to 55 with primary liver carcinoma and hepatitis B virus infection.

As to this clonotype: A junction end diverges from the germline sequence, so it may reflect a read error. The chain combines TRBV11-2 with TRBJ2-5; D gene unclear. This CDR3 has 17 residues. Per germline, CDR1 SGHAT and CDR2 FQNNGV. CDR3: CASNLDPFKVEAETQYF. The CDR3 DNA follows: TGTGCCAGCAACTTAGATCCTTTTAAAGTTGAGGCAGAGACCCAGTACTTC.

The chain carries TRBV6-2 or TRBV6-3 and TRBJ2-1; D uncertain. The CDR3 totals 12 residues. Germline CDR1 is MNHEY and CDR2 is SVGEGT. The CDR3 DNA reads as TGTGTCGTCTCTAAGGCCGGTAATGAGCAGTTCTTC. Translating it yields CVVSKAGNEQFF.

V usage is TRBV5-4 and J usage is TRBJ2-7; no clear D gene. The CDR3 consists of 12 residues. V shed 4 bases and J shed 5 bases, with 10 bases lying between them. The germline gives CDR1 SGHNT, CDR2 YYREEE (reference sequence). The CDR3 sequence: CASSLETDEQYF. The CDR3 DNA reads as TGTGCCAGCAGCCTCGAAACGGACGAGCAGTACTTC.

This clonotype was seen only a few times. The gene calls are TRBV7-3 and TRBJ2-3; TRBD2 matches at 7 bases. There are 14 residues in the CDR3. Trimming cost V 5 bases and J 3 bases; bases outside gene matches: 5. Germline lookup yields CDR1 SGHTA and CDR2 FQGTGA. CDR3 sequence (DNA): TGTGCCAGCAGCGGGGAGGGGACTACAGATACGCAGTATTTT. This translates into CASSGEGTTDTQYF.

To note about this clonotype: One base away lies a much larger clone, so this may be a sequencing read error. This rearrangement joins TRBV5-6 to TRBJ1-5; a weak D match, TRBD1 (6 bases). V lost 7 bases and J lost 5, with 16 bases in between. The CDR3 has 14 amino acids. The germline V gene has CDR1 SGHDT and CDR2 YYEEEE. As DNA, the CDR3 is TGTGCCAGCGAAGAACGGGGGGCGTATCAGCCCCAGCATTTT. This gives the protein CASEERGAYQPQHF.

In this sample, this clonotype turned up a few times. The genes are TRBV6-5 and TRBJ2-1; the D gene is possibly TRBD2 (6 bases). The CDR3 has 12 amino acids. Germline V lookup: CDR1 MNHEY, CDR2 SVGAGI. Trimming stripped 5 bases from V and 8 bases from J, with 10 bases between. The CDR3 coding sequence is TGTGCCAGCAGTGAACGGAGGGATGAGCAGTTCTTC. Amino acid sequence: CASSERRDEQFF.

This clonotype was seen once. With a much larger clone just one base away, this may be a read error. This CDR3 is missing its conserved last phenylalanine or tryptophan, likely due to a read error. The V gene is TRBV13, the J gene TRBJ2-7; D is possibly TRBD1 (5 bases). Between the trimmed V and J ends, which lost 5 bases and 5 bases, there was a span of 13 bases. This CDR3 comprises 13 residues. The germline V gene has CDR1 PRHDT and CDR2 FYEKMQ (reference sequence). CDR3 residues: CASSRRWGDEQYY. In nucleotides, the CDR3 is TGTGCCAGCAGCCGCCGCTGGGGCGACGAGCAGTACTAC.

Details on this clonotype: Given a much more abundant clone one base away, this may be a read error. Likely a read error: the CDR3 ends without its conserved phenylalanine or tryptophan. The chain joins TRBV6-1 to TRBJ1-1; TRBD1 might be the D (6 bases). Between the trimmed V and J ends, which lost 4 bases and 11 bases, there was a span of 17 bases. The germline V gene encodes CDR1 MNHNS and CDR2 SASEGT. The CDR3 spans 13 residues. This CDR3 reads CASSGGRGAVAFL. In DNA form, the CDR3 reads TGTGCCAGCAGTGGGGGGCGTGGTGCGGTGGCTTTCTTA.

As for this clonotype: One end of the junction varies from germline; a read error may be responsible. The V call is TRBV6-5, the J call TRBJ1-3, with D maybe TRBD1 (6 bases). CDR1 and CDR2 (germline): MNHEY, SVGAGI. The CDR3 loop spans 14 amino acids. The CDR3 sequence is CASRQGHSENTIYF. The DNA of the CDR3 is TGTGCCAGCAGACAGGGTCACTCTGAAAACACCATATATTTT.